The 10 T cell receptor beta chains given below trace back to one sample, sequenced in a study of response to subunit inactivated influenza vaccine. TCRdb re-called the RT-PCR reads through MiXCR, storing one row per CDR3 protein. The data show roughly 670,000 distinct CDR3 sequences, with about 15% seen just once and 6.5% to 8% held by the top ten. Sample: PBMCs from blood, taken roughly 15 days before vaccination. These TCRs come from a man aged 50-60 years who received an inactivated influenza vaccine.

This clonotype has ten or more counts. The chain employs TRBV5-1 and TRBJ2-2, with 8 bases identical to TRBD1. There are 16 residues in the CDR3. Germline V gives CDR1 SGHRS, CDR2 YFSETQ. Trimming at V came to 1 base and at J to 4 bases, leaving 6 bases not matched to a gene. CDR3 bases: TGCGCCAGCAGCTTGCGGACAGGGACTGGCACCGGGGAGCTGTTTTTT. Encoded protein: CASSLRTGTGTGELFF.

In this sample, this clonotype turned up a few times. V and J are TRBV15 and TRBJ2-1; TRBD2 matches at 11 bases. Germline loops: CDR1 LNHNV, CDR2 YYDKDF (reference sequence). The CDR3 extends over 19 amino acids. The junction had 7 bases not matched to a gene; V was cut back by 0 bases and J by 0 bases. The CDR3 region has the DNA TGTGCCACCAGCAGAGATCTCACTAGCGGGAGAGGCTCCTACAATGAGCAGTTCTTC. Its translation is CATSRDLTSGRGSYNEQFF.

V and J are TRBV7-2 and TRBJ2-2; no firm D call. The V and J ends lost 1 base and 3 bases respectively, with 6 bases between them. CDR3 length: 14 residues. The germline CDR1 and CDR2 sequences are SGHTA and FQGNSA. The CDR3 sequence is CASSLGTYTGELFF. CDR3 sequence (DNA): TGTGCCAGCAGCTTAGGGACGTACACCGGGGAGCTGTTTTTT. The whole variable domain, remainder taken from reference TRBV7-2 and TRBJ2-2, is GAGVSQSPSNKVTEKGKDVELRCDPISGHTALYWYRQSLGQGLEFLIYFQGNSAPDKSGLPSDRFSAERTGGSVSTLTIQRTQQEDSAVYLCASSLGTYTGELFFGEGSRLTVL.

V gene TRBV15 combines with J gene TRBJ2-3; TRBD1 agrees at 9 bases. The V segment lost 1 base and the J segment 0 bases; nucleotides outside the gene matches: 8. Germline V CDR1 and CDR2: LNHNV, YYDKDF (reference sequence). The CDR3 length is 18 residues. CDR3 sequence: CATSRGTGVLSSTDTQYF. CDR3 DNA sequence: TGTGCCACCAGCAGAGGGACAGGGGTCCTCTCTAGCACAGATACGCAGTATTTT.

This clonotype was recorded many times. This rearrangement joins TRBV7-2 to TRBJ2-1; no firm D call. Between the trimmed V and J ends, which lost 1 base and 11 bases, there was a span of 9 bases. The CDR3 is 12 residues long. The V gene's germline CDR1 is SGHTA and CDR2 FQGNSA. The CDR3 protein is CASSLERAKQFF. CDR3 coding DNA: TGTGCCAGCAGCTTAGAACGAGCAAAGCAGTTCTTC.

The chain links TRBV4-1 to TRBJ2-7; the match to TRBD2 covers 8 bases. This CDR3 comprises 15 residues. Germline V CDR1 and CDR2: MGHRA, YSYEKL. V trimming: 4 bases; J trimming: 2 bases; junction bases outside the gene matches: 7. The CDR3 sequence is CASSPYSGGAYEQYF. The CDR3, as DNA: TGCGCCAGCAGCCCCTATTCGGGGGGGGCCTACGAGCAGTACTTC.

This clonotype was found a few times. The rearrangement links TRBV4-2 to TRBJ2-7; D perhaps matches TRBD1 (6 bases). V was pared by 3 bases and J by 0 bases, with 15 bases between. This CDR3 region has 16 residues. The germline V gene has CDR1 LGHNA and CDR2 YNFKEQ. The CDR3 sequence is CASSQPVSRGSYEQYF. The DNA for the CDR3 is TGTGCCAGCAGCCAGCCCGTCTCCAGGGGCTCCTACGAGCAGTACTTC.

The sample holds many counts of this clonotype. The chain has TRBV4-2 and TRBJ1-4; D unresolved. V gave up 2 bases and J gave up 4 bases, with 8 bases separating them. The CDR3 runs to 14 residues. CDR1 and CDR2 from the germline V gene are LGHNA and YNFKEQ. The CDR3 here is CASSQLGHNEKLFF. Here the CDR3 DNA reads TGTGCCAGCAGCCAATTGGGCCATAATGAAAAACTGTTTTTT.

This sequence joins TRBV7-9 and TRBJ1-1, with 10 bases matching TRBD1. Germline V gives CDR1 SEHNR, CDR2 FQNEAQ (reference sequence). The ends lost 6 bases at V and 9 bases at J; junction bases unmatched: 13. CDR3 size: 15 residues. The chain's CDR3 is CASSPGTGVLVKAFF. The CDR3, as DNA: TGTGCCAGCAGTCCCGGGACAGGGGTTTTGGTAAAAGCTTTCTTT.

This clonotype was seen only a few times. The CDR3 is CSAGRAGETQYF. CDR3 DNA: TGCAGCGCCGGCAGGGCAGGAGAGACCCAGTACTTC. This chain connects TRBV29-1 to TRBJ2-5; D might be TRBD1 (5 bases). The length of the CDR3 is 12 residues. With 7 bases removed from V and 4 bases from J, the gap between germline ends came to 13 bases. The germline CDR1 and CDR2 sequences are SQVTM and ANQGSEA.